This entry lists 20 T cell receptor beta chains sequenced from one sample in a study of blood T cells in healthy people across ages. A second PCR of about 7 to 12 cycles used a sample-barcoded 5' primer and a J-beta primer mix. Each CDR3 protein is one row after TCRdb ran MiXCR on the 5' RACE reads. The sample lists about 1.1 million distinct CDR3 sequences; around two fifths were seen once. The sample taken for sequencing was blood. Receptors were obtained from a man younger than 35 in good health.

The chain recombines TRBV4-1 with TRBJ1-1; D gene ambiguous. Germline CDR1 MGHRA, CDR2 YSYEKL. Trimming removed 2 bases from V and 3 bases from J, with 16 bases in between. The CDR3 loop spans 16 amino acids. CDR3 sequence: CASSQFAGSEDTEAFF. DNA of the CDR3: TGCGCCAGCAGCCAATTCGCAGGTTCGGAGGACACTGAAGCTTTCTTT.

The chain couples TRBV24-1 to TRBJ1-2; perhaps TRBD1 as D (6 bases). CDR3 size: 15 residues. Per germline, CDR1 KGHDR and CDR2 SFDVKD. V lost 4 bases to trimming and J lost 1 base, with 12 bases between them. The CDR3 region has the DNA TGTGCCACCAGTGACAGTCTACAGGGTAACTATGGCTACACCTTC. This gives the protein CATSDSLQGNYGYTF.

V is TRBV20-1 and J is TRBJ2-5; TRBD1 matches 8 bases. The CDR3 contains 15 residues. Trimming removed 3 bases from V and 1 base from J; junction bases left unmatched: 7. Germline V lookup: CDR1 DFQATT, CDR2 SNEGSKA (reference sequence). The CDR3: CSASGDGTGQETQYF. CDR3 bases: TGCAGTGCTAGTGGGGATGGGACAGGCCAAGAGACCCAGTACTTC.

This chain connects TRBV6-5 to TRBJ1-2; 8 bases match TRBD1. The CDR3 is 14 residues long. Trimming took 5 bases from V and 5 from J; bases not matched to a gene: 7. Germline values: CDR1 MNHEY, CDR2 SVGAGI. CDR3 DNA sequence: TGTGCCAGCAGTGGGGGACAGGTCCAGTATGGCTACACCTTC. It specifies CASSGGQVQYGYTF.

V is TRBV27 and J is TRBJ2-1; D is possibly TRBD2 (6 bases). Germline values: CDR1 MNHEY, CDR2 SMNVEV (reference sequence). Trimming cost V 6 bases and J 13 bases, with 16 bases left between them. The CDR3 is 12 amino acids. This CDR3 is CASRTGGKEQFF. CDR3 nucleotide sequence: TGTGCCAGCAGGACCGGGGGAAAGGAACAGTTCTTC.

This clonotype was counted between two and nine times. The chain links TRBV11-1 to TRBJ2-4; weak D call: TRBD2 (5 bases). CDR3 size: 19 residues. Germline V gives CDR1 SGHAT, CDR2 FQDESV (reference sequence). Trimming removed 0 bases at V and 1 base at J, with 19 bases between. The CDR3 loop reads CASSLAPARGHLAKNIQYF. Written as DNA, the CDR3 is TGTGCCAGCAGCTTAGCGCCGGCGAGAGGGCACCTTGCCAAAAACATTCAGTACTTC. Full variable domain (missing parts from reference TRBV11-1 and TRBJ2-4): EAEVAQSPRYKITEKSQAVAFWCDPISGHATLYWYRQILGQGPELLVQFQDESVVDDSQLPKDRFSAERLKGVDSTLKIQPAELGDSAMYLCASSLAPARGHLAKNIQYFGAGTRLSVL.

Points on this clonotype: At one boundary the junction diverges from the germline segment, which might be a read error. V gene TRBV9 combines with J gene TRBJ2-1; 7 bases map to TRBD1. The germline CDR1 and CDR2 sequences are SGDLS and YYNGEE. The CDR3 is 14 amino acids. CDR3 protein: CACSVRQGANEQFF. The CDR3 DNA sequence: TGTGCCTGCAGCGTTCGACAGGGCGCCAATGAGCAGTTCTTC.

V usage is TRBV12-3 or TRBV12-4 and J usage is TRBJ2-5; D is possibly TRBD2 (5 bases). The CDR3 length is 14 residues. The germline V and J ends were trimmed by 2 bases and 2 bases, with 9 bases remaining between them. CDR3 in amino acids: CASSLRRPQETQYF. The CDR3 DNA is TGTGCCAGCAGTTTAAGGAGGCCTCAAGAGACCCAGTACTTC.

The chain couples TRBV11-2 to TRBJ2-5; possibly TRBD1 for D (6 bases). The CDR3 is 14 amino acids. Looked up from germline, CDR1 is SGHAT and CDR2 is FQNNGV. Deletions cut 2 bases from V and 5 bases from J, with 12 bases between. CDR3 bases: TGTGCCAGCAGCTTAACAGGGCGAGCGGAGACCCAGTACTTC. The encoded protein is CASSLTGRAETQYF.

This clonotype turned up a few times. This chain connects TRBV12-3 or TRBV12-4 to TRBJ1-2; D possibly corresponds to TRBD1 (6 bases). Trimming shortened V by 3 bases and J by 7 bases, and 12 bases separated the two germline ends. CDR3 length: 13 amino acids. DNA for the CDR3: TGTGCCAGCAGTTTTGGGGGGCTAGTTGGCTACACCTTC. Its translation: CASSFGGLVGYTF.

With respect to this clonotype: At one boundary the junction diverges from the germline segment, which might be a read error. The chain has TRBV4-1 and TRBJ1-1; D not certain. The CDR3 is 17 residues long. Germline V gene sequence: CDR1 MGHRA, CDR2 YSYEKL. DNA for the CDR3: TGCGCCAACAGCCAAGTTTTCATCCGGGAGAGGAACACTGAAGCTTTCTTT. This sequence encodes CANSQVFIRERNTEAFF.

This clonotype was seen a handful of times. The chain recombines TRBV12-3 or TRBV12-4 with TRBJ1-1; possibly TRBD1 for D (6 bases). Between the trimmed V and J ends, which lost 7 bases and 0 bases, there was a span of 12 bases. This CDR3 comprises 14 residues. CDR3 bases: TGTGCCAGCACCCTCGGACAGTTGAACACTGAAGCTTTCTTT. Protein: CASTLGQLNTEAFF.

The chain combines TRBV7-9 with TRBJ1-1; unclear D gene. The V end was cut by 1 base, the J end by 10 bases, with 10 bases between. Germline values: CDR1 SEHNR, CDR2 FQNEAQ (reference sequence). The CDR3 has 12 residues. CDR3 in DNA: TGTGCCAGCAGCTTAGGTGATCTGGGAGCTTTCTTT. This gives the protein CASSLGDLGAFF.

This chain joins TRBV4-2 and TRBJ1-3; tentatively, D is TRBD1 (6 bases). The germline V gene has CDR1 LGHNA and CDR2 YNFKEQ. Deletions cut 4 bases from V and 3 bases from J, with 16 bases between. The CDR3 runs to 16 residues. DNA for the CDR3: TGTGCCAGCAGCCGCGCGGGGGGGCAAGGTGGAAACACCATATATTTT. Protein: CASSRAGGQGGNTIYF.

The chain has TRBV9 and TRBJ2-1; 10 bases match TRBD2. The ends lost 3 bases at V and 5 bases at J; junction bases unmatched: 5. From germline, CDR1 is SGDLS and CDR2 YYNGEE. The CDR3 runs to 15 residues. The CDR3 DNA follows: TGTGCCAGCAGCGAAAGCGGGGGGGCCAACAATGAGCAGTTCTTC. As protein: CASSESGGANNEQFF.

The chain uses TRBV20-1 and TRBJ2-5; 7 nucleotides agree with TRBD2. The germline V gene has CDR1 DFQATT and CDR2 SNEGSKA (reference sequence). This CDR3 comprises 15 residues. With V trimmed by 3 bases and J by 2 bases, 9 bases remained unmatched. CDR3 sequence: CSASSPSSGQETQYF. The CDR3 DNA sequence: TGCAGTGCTAGTTCTCCGTCTAGCGGACAAGAGACCCAGTACTTC.

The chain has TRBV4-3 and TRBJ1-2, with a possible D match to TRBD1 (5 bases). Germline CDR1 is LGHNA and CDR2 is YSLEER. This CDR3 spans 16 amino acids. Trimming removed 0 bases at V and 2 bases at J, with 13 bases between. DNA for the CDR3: TGCGCCAGCAGCCAAGATCTGACAGTCATCAACTATGGCTACACCTTC. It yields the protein CASSQDLTVINYGYTF.

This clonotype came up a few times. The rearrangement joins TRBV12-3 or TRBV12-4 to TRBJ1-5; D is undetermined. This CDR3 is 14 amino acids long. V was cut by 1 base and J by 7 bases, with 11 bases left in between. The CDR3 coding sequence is TGTGCCAGCAGTTTAGGAAGGGTTCGCCAGCCCCAGCATTTT. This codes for CASSLGRVRQPQHF.

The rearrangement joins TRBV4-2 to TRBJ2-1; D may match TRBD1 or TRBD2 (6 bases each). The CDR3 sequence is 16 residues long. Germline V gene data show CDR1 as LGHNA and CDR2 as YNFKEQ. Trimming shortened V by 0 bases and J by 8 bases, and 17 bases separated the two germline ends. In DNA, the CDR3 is TGTGCCAGCAGCCAAGAACGCCGGGGGCGGTACGATGAGCAGTTCTTC. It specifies CASSQERRGRYDEQFF.

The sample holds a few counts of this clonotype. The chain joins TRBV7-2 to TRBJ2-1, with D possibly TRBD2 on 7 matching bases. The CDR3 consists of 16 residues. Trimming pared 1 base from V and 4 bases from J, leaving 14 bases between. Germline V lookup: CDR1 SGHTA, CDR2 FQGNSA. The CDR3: CASSLGGRGIYNEQFF. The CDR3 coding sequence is TGTGCCAGCAGCTTAGGGGGGAGGGGGATTTACAATGAGCAGTTCTTC.